This entry concerns a single T cell receptor beta chain. The source of the sample is a study of blood T cell repertoires in COVID-19. About the research overall: PBMCs, B-cell-depleted T cells, or T cells were the source of the cDNA or gDNA that made up the material.

V lost 7 bases to trimming and J lost 2 bases, with 16 bases between them. Germline V CDR1 and CDR2: SEHNR, FQNEAQ (reference sequence). The CDR3 spans 15 residues. Under the authors' procedure: Reference gene primer amplification yielded estimated nucleated cell counts. TCRdb's copy holds only in-frame clones and misses some; the assay was immunoSEQ multiplex PCR. The DNA gave D and trimming, while V, J and clone size come from that table. The sample consists of approximately 200,000 clones, roughly four fifths of them appearing once. The chain has TRBV7-9 and TRBJ2-3; the D gene is possibly TRBD2 (7 bases). Sequences were obtained from PBMCs or T cells enriched from blood (not recorded which). The sequence was collected from a man in his forties who had recovered from COVID-19. The CDR3 DNA reads as TGTGCCAGCACCCCCGGCGGGGGCCCCACAGATACGCAGTATTTT. It yields the protein CASTPGGGPTDTQYF. The whole variable domain, filled in from reference TRBV7-9 and TRBJ2-3, reads DTGVSQNPRHKITKRGQNVTFRCDPISEHNRLYWYRQTLGQGPEFLTYFQNEAQLEKSRLLSDRFSAERPKGSFSTLEIQRTEQGDSAMYLCASTPGGGPTDTQYFGPGTRLTVL.